These T cell receptor beta chains were read from a single sample in a study of Graves' ophthalmopathy and Graves' hyperthyroidism. MiXCR, run by TCRdb on the multiplex PCR reads, gives a single entry per CDR3 protein. The repertoire has around 1.1 million distinct CDR3 sequences, less than 45% of them found once; the top ten carry over 8.5%. Sequenced material: peripheral blood or thyroid tissue (not recorded which). These receptors were collected from an adult man with Graves' hyperthyroidism. The conserved cysteine and the conserved F or W are not part of the CDR3 here. Each record gives: V gene, D gene, CDR3 protein. The D gene is left open where the match is weak.

TRBV5-6 | . | ASSLGIGNSYEQY
TRBV10-3 | TRBD2 | AISELTGTSAGELF
TRBV27 | . | ASSLSRGGGYT
TRBV10-3 | TRBD1 | ASSAHRGGAEAF
TRBV6-5 | TRBD1 | ASSADRSSYEQY
TRBV11-2 | TRBD2 | ASSHSASGFSYGQY
TRBV25-1 | . | ASSELSGNKETQY
TRBV7-2 | TRBD1 | ASKPTGGSSPLH
TRBV6-1 | TRBD1 | ASLGQGVQPQY
TRBV25-1 | . | ASSDTGSGNTEAF
TRBV7-9 | TRBD2 | ASISRLAGYQETQY
TRBV5-6 | . | ASNPGQETQY
TRBV10-3 | . | AILAGANVLT
TRBV5-1 | . | ASSLGDVGELF
TRBV5-1 | . | ASSLDTGATQY
TRBV5-1 | . | ASSLELVGGELF
TRBV7-9 | . | ASMPAGETQY
TRBV9 | TRBD1 | ASSALTGGPSSYEQY
TRBV7-9 | . | ASSLGSGTEAF
TRBV27 | . | ASRTASRNQPQH
TRBV28 | . | ASSRQVPNEKLF
TRBV5-1 | TRBD2 | ASSLFRLAVNTGELF
TRBV29-1 | . | SLVGEGTEAF
TRBV29-1 | TRBD2 | SVVSGGAGEQF
TRBV20-1 | . | SAKDNTSEQY
TRBV24-1 | . | ASARSQPQH
TRBV11-2 | TRBD1 | ATTGGLTYEQY
TRBV12-3/TRBV12-4 | . | ASSSWDKISNQH
TRBV7-9 | . | ASSTDPRAVSYEQY
TRBV12-3/TRBV12-4 | . | ASRGRLIIEPQH
TRBV20-1 | . | SARDNTDSGNTIY
TRBV10-2 | TRBD1 | ASNPGQASYNSPLH
TRBV3-1 | TRBD2 | ASSRGLAGEYQETQY
TRBV3-1 | . | ASSQVSRRAF
TRBV20-1 | . | SARGQTSGSKETQH
TRBV20-1 | TRBD2 | SAPDRRRGQETQY
TRBV9 | . | ASSGGGVGIGAPLH
TRBV4-3 | . | ASSPRGGRNEQY
TRBV7-2 | . | ASSTLGGNVGETQY
TRBV12-3/TRBV12-4 | TRBD1 | ASSFGQGARKLF
TRBV7-2 | . | ASTHPGTRAYEQY
TRBV7-2 | TRBD2 | ASSFGLAGLDTQY
TRBV6-5 | . | ASSYSAGIGEQY
TRBV7-9 | TRBD1 | ASSSDRDNEQF
TRBV29-1 | TRBD1 | SVEDGDRPSYEQY
TRBV10-3 | TRBD1 | AIKGQGSNYGYT
TRBV7-9 | . | ASSSVAEAF
TRBV10-3 | TRBD1 | AISTQLGQAAGELF
TRBV29-1 | . | SVAGYVNYGYT
TRBV2 | . | ASSGPDRRQTREQY
TRBV7-6 | . | ASSGGHSYEQY
TRBV6-2/TRBV6-3 | . | ASSFPPRKPQH
TRBV12-3/TRBV12-4 | . | ASSSYRIQETQY
TRBV14 | TRBD2 | ASSPVLAGFETQY
TRBV9 | TRBD2 | ASSVEPSGGPSGEQY
TRBV6-6 | . | ATEGSIIGGYT
TRBV16 | TRBD1 | ASSTGGPGYT